The following is a T cell receptor beta chain sequence with its context. The antigen is not known. The protocol was immunoSEQ multiplex PCR, while the TCRdb copy is restricted to in-frame clones and leaves out a portion. The sample lists roughly 48,000 clones; roughly nine tenths were seen once. The CDR3 has 15 residues. Germline CDR1 reads MGHRA; CDR2 reads YSYEKL. Trimming took off 1 base at V and 4 bases at J, with 13 bases between the two ends. Regarding time point: week 11, during vaccination. All doses held 300 ug of mutant IDH1 20-mer peptide, with topical imiquimod. These data belong to a study of a mutant IDH1 vaccine in newly diagnosed glioma. In the study overall: Treated patients, averaging 40.4 years, were approximately 60% male and roughly 38% female. General study results and limits: The authors found pseudoprogression apparently unrelated to changes in top peripheral T cell clonotypes.

The receptor was derived from a man in his forties or fifties with glioma. Here the sequenced sample was PBMCs, taken from a glioma patient whose treatment included an IDH1 peptide vaccine. The V call is TRBV4-1, the J call TRBJ1-2; D possibly corresponds to TRBD1 (5 bases). The CDR3 reads CASSQVLTGGYGYTF. The CDR3 bases are TGCGCCAGCAGCCAAGTCCTTACAGGCGGCTATGGCTACACCTTC.